Below, 2 T cell receptor beta chains from the same sample are listed, as sequenced in a study of OX40 agonist ivuxolimab in advanced cancers. Sequencing used immunoSEQ multiplex PCR; TCRdb keeps in-frame clones, though not all of them. The sample lists roughly 8,200 clones; around 75% were seen once. The sample here was CD4+ or CD8+ T cells sorted from blood, taken in a trial of the OX40 agonist ivuxolimab. These receptors all stem from an adult with an advanced solid tumor such as melanoma, head and neck, liver or kidney cancer.

The chain couples TRBV7-9 to TRBJ2-7, with TRBD1 identical over 8 bases. The CDR3 totals 14 residues. Germline CDR1 is SEHNR and CDR2 is FQNEAQ (reference sequence). The V segment lost 8 bases and the J segment 6 bases; nucleotides outside the gene matches: 12. The CDR3 loop reads CASSQGQGRGEQYF. DNA of the CDR3: TGTGCCAGCTCGCAAGGACAGGGCCGGGGCGAGCAGTACTTC.

The chain couples TRBV6-1 to TRBJ2-5, with D perhaps assigned TRBD1 or TRBD2 (5 bases each). This CDR3 has 15 amino acids. Per the germline V gene, CDR1 is MNHNS and CDR2 is SASEGT. Trimming took off 6 bases at V and 5 bases at J, with 19 bases between the two ends. CDR3 nucleotide sequence: TGTGCCAGCAGGGAACAGGACACAGAGGGGGAGACCCAGTACTTC. This codes for CASREQDTEGETQYF.